These 23 T cell receptor beta chains were sequenced from one sample in a study of T cells in Graves' hyperthyroidism and ophthalmopathy. Amplification of TCR beta CDR3 regions was performed using RNA transcripts as template. HTBI primers drove first-round RT-PCR of the TCR CDR3. TCRdb re-analysed the multiplex PCR reads in MiXCR, keeping a single row per CDR3 protein. Of roughly 570,000 distinct CDR3 sequences listed, under 60% are singletons. Sequenced: peripheral blood or thyroid tissue (not recorded which). The receptors originated from an adult woman with Graves' disease, either hyperthyroidism or ophthalmopathy (not recorded which).

This clonotype was counted ten times or more. The chain employs TRBV7-9 and TRBJ2-7; 7 bases agree with TRBD1. The germline V gene encodes CDR1 SEHNR and CDR2 FQNEAQ (reference sequence). The J segment lost 1 base and the V segment lost 5 bases, leaving 14 bases of the junction unmatched. This CDR3 is 17 amino acids long. The CDR3: CASSTRKRQGQSYEQYF. The CDR3 DNA reads as TGTGCCAGCAGCACCCGCAAAAGACAGGGCCAATCCTACGAGCAGTACTTC. Variable domain in full (rest from reference TRBV7-9 and TRBJ2-7): DTGVSQNPRHKITKRGQNVTFRCDPISEHNRLYWYRQTLGQGPEFLTYFQNEAQLEKSRLLSDRFSAERPKGSFSTLEIQRTEQGDSAMYLCASSTRKRQGQSYEQYFGPGTRLTVT.

This clonotype was detected a few times. The chain employs TRBV7-2 and TRBJ1-1; D might be TRBD1 (6 bases). The CDR3 totals 13 residues. CDR1 and CDR2 (germline): SGHTA, FQGNSA. The V end was cut by 6 bases, the J end by 7 bases, with 15 bases between. CDR3 sequence: CASSLIRQDEAFF. The CDR3 DNA is TGTGCCAGCAGTTTGATACGACAGGATGAAGCTTTCTTT.

The chain couples TRBV5-1 to TRBJ1-4, with D uncertain. V gave up 4 bases and J gave up 5 bases, with 21 bases separating them. The CDR3 length is 17 residues. The V gene's germline CDR1 is SGHRS and CDR2 YFSETQ. The CDR3 DNA reads as TGCGCCAGCAGCCTCTATCTGACCCCGGGAGGCAATGAAAAACTGTTTTTT. Amino acid sequence: CASSLYLTPGGNEKLFF. The full variable domain, with the rest looked up from reference TRBV5-1 and TRBJ1-4, is KAGVTQTPRYLIKTRGQQVTLSCSPISGHRSVSWYQQTPGQGLQFLFEYFSETQRNKGNFPGRFSGRQFSNSRSEMNVSTLELGDSALYLCASSLYLTPGGNEKLFFGSGTQLSVL.

This clonotype was picked up many times. The V and J genes are TRBV4-1 and TRBJ2-5; possibly TRBD2 for D (6 bases). This CDR3 is 14 amino acids long. V gave up 1 base and J gave up 4 bases, with 10 bases separating them. Germline values: CDR1 MGHRA, CDR2 YSYEKL. The CDR3 protein is CASSQGAGRETQYF. Here the CDR3 DNA reads TGCGCCAGCAGCCAAGGTGCGGGACGAGAGACCCAGTACTTC.

This rearrangement joins TRBV12-3 or TRBV12-4 to TRBJ1-2; D gene uncertain. This CDR3 is 11 amino acids long. The V end lost 4 bases, the J end lost 7 bases, and 7 bases lay between the germline ends. The CDR3 DNA is TGTGCCAGCAGTTCCACACTTGGCTACACCTTC. Amino acids: CASSSTLGYTF.

This clonotype was seen repeatedly, ten times or more. The J gene is TRBJ1-2, the V gene TRBV4-2, with a possible D match to TRBD1 (6 bases). The CDR3 covers 15 residues. The ends were cut back, 0 bases at V and 1 base at J, with 9 bases in the middle. CDR1 is LGHNA and CDR2 is YNFKEQ in the germline V gene. As DNA, the CDR3 is TGTGCCAGCAGCCAAGAGGGCAGGGGTAACTATGGCTACACCTTC. It translates to CASSQEGRGNYGYTF.

The chain has TRBV15 and TRBJ2-6, with 10 nucleotides matching TRBD2. The CDR3 is 19 residues long. V lost 3 bases and J lost 0; bases outside the gene matches: 8. Germline V gives CDR1 LNHNV, CDR2 YYDKDF (reference sequence). CDR3 DNA sequence: TGTGCCACCAGCAGCTTACATGGACTAGCGGCCTCTGGGGCCAACGTCCTGACTTTC. Its translation: CATSSLHGLAASGANVLTF.

The genes are TRBV6-1 and TRBJ1-5; no clear D. The V end lost 4 bases, the J end lost 3 bases, and 10 bases lay between the germline ends. This CDR3 has 14 residues. Germline V gives CDR1 MNHNS, CDR2 SASEGT. Written as DNA, the CDR3 is TGTGCCAGCAGTGCAGGAACCTACAATCAGCCCCAGCATTTT. Translating it yields CASSAGTYNQPQHF.

The gene calls are TRBV30 and TRBJ1-2; no clear D. The CDR3 totals 13 residues. V was trimmed by 1 base and J by 8 bases, leaving 14 bases between them. CDR1 and CDR2 (germline): GTSNPN, SVGIG (reference sequence). CDR3 residues: CAWSGTAGQGYTF. In DNA form, the CDR3 reads TGTGCCTGGAGTGGGACCGCTGGTCAGGGCTACACCTTC.

This clonotype was counted ten times or more. The chain carries TRBV20-1 and TRBJ2-7, with 8 bases fitting TRBD2. The CDR3 runs to 14 residues. V was clipped by 5 bases and J by 5 bases; unmatched bases: 11. Germline CDR1 and CDR2: DFQATT and SNEGSKA (reference sequence). The CDR3 nucleotides read TGCAGTGCTGCCCTCGGGAGGGGGGTCAACGAGCAGTACTTC. It encodes CSAALGRGVNEQYF.

This clonotype came up a few times. The V gene is TRBV27, the J gene TRBJ1-5; D might be TRBD1 (5 bases). The CDR3 has 18 residues. V lost 2 bases to trimming and J lost 0 bases, with 17 bases between them. Looked up from germline, CDR1 is MNHEY and CDR2 is SMNVEV (reference sequence). The CDR3 here is CASSLTHRYGGSNQPQHF. The CDR3 DNA follows: TGTGCCAGCAGTTTAACACACCGCTATGGGGGTAGCAATCAGCCCCAGCATTTT.

There are many counts of this clonotype. The rearrangement uses TRBV12-3 or TRBV12-4 and TRBJ1-2; possibly TRBD1 for D (5 bases). The CDR3 extends over 14 amino acids. The ends were cut back, 7 bases at V and 1 base at J, with 13 bases in the middle. CDR3 sequence: CASIPTGGNYGYTF. The CDR3 nucleotides are TGTGCCAGCATCCCCACGGGGGGTAACTATGGCTACACCTTC.

This clonotype has at least ten counts. The V gene is TRBV10-3, the J gene TRBJ2-7, with D possibly matching TRBD2 (6 bases). The ends were cut back, 6 bases at V and 5 bases at J, with 14 bases in the middle. Germline values: CDR1 ENHRY, CDR2 SYGVKD. The CDR3 is 13 residues long. This chain's CDR3 is CAISGSGRNEQYF. The CDR3 coding sequence is TGTGCCATCAGCGGCTCGGGGAGGAACGAGCAGTACTTC.

This chain connects TRBV20-1 to TRBJ1-6, with D maybe TRBD1 (5 bases). The CDR3 contains 11 residues. V lost 6 bases to trimming and J lost 7 bases, with 7 bases between them. Germline CDR1 DFQATT, CDR2 SNEGSKA (reference sequence). The chain's CDR3 is CSAWDNSPLHF. The DNA for the CDR3 is TGCAGTGCGTGGGACAATTCACCCCTCCACTTT.

A few counts support this clonotype. The chain combines TRBV29-1 with TRBJ1-1; D possibly corresponds to TRBD1 (5 bases). The V gene's germline CDR1 is SQVTM and CDR2 ANQGSEA. There are 11 residues in the CDR3. Trimming removed 4 bases from V and 7 bases from J, with 10 bases in between. CDR3 coding DNA: TGCAGCGTTGTGCGGGGCCTTGAAGCTTTCTTT. It encodes CSVVRGLEAFF.

The chain has TRBV15 and TRBJ1-5, with a tentative D call TRBD1 (6 bases). Germline-derived CDR1 and CDR2 are LNHNV and YYDKDF (reference sequence). This CDR3 is built from 15 residues. The germline V and J ends were trimmed by 4 bases and 9 bases, with 19 bases remaining between them. CDR3 sequence (DNA): TGTGCCACCAGCAAGGACAGCTCCCTAGGGGGGCCCCAGCATTTT. Encoded protein: CATSKDSSLGGPQHF.

J is TRBJ2-2 and V is TRBV11-2; no firm D call. The germline V and J ends were trimmed by 5 bases and 7 bases, with 14 bases remaining between them. This CDR3 contains 14 residues. Germline V CDR1 and CDR2: SGHAT, FQNNGV. The CDR3 DNA reads as TGTGCCAGCAGCGTATCTCTAATGCTCGGGGAGCTGTTTTTT. Translation gives CASSVSLMLGELFF.

V gene TRBV29-1 combines with J gene TRBJ1-4, with a possible D match to TRBD1 (6 bases). CDR3 length: 12 residues. Trimming shortened V by 4 bases and J by 5 bases, and 8 bases separated the two germline ends. Germline V gives CDR1 SQVTM, CDR2 ANQGSEA. CDR3 loop: CSVVDSNEKLFF. In nucleotides, the CDR3 is TGCAGCGTTGTGGACAGCAATGAAAAACTGTTTTTT.

V is TRBV10-3 and J is TRBJ2-5, with a possible D match to TRBD1 (5 bases). The CDR3 runs 15 residues. Per germline, CDR1 ENHRY and CDR2 SYGVKD. Trimming took off 0 bases at V and 4 bases at J, with 12 bases between the two ends. CDR3 protein: CAISESGRVGETQYF. CDR3 nucleotide sequence: TGTGCCATCAGTGAGTCGGGCAGGGTAGGAGAGACCCAGTACTTC.

The V gene is TRBV7-2, the J gene TRBJ2-5; maybe TRBD1 (6 bases). Per germline, CDR1 SGHTA and CDR2 FQGNSA. The CDR3 has 14 amino acids. With 4 bases removed from V and 7 bases from J, the gap between germline ends came to 16 bases. For the CDR3, the DNA is TGTGCCAGCAGCTCCGACAGGACACCGGGGACCCAGTACTTC. Translating it yields CASSSDRTPGTQYF.

The chain joins TRBV7-9 to TRBJ1-3; D gene ambiguous. Germline lookup yields CDR1 SEHNR and CDR2 FQNEAQ (reference sequence). The CDR3 covers 17 residues. V dropped 2 bases and J dropped 4 bases, with 18 bases sitting between them. The CDR3 DNA reads TGTGCCAGCAGCTTACGTGGGAGGGCCCAAGACGGAAACACCATATATTTT. This codes for CASSLRGRAQDGNTIYF. The full variable domain, with the rest looked up from reference TRBV7-9 and TRBJ1-3, is DTGVSQNPRHKITKRGQNVTFRCDPISEHNRLYWYRQTLGQGPEFLTYFQNEAQLEKSRLLSDRFSAERPKGSFSTLEIQRTEQGDSAMYLCASSLRGRAQDGNTIYFGEGSWLTVV.

This clonotype was picked up a small number of times. This chain uses TRBV5-8 with TRBJ2-7; tentatively, D is TRBD1 (5 bases). The CDR3 runs 15 residues. With 1 base removed from V and 2 bases from J, the gap between germline ends came to 13 bases. The germline gives CDR1 SGHTS, CDR2 YDEGEE. CDR3 sequence reads: CASSLLTGPAYEQYF. Written as DNA, the CDR3 is TGTGCCAGCAGCTTGCTCACAGGTCCAGCCTACGAGCAGTACTTC.

The chain uses TRBV27 and TRBJ1-2, with 7 bases identical to TRBD1. The CDR3 contains 14 residues. J gave up 4 bases and V 6 bases, and 8 bases lay outside the gene matches. Germline V lookup: CDR1 MNHEY, CDR2 SMNVEV (reference sequence). CDR3: CASSPSRTGYGYTF. The CDR3 nucleotides read TGTGCCAGCAGCCCTTCCAGGACAGGCTATGGCTACACCTTC.